This TCR beta chain was documented in a study of low-dose radiotherapy and immunotherapy resistance in tumors. Study-wide background: Every 2 weeks, cohort 1 got 0.5 Gy, reaching 6.5 Gy to the planning target volume. Intravenous nivolumab 240 mg every two weeks plus ipilimumab 1 mg/kg every six weeks was given to patients.

The time point was: before trial treatment. First-strand cDNA used TRAV- and TRBV-specific primers, covering alpha and beta chains. The authors ran 20 PCR cycles to amplify TCRs with a constant-region primer and V-primer adapter. TCRdb reprocessed the reads with MiXCR, giving one entry per CDR3 protein. This repertoire shows fewer than 90,000 distinct CDR3 sequences, 18% found once; its top ten account for about 5.5%. This TCR came from a male donor with prostate cancer. The sequencing here drew on PBMCs, taken before treatment.

The CDR3 DNA is TGTGCCAGCAGTCGGCTAGCGGGGCCGGAGACCCAGTACTTC. It specifies CASSRLAGPETQYF. This chain joins TRBV2 and TRBJ2-5; 9 bases are a match to TRBD2. V gave up 5 bases and J gave up 5 bases; unmatched junction bases: 6. In germline, CDR1 is SNHLY, CDR2 FYNNEI. CDR3 length: 14 amino acids.